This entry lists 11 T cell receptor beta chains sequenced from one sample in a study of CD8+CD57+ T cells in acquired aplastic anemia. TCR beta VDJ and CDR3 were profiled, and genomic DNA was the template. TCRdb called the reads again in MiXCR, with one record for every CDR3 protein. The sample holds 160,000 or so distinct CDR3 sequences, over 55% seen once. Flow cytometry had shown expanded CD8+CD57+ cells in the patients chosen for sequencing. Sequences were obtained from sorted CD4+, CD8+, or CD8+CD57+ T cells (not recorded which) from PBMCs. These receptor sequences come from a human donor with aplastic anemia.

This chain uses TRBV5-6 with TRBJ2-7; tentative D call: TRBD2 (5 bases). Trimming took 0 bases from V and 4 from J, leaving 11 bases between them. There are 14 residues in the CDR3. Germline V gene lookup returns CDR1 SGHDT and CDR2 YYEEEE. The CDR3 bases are TGTGCCAGCAGCTTGGTGGACTCCACGTACGAGCAGTACTTC. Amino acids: CASSLVDSTYEQYF.

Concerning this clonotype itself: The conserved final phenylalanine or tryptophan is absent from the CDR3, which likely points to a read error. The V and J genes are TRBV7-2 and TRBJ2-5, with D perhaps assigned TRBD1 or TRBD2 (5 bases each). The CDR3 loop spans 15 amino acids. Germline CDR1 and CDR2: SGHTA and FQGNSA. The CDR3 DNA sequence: TGTGCCAGCAGCGTAGCCTGGGGACCCCAAGAGACCCAGTACCTC. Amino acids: CASSVAWGPQETQYL.

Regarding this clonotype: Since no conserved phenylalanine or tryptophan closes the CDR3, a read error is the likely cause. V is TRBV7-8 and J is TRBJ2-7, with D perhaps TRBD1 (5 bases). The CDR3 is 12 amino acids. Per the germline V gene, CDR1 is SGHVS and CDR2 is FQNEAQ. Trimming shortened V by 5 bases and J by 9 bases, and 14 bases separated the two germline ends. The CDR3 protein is CASSLDSIVQYL. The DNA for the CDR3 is TGTGCCAGCAGCCTTGACAGTATAGTGCAGTACCTC.

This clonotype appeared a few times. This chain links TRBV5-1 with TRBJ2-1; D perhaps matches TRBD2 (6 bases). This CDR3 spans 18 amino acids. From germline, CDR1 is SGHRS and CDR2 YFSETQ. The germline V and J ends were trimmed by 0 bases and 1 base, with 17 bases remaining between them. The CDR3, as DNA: TGCGCCAGCAGCTTGGACGGTGATTCCGGGGGTTCCTACAATGAGCAGTTCTTC. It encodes CASSLDGDSGGSYNEQFF.

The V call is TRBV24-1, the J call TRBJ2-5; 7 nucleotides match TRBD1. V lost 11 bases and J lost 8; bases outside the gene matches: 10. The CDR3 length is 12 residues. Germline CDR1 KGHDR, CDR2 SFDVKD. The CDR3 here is CASSQGDVTQYF. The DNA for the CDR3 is TGTGCCAGCAGCCAGGGGGACGTTACCCAGTACTTC.

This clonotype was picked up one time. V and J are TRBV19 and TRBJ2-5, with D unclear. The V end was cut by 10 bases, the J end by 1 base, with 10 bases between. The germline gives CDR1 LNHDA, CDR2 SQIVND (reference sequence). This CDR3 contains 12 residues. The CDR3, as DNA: TGTGCCACCAAGGACCTCCAAGAGACCCAGTACTTC. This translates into CATKDLQETQYF.

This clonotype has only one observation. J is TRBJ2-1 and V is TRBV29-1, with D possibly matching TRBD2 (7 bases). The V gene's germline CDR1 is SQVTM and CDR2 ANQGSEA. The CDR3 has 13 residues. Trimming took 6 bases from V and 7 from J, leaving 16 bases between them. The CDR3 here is CSVEGGGANEQFF. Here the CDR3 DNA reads TGCAGCGTAGAGGGGGGGGGTGCAAATGAGCAGTTCTTC.

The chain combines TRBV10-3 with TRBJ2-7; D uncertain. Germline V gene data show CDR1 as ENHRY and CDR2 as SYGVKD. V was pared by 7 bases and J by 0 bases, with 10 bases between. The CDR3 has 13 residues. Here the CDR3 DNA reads TGTGCCATCACGGGCGGAAGCTCCTACGAGCAGTACTTC. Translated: CAITGGSSYEQYF.

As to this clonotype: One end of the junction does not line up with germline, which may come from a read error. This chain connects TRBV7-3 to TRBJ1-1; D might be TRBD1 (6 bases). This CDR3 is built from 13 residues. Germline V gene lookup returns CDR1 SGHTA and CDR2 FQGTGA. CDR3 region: CASSFDRNTEDFF. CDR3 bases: TGTGCCAGCAGCTTCGACAGGAACACTGAAGATTTCTTT.

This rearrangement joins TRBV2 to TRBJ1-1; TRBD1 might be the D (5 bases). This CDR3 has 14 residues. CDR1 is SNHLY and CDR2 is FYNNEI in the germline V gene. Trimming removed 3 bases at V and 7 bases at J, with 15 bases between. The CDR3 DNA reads TGTGCCAGCAGTGACTGGGGGACCGCCATTGAAGCTTTCTTT. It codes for CASSDWGTAIEAFF.

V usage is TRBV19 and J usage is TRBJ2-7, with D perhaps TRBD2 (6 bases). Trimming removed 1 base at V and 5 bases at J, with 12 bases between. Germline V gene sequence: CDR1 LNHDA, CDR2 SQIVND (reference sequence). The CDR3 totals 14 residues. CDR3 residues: CASSIAGEVHEQYF. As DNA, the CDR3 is TGTGCCAGTAGTATAGCGGGAGAAGTCCACGAGCAGTACTTC.